The 3 T cell receptor beta chains listed next were all sequenced from one sample in a study of shared clonotypes between healthy human individuals. Here immunoSEQ multiplex PCR was the method, and the copy in TCRdb shows in-frame clones only, minus some. The sample has some 2 million clones, roughly 94% seen once. Naive CD8 isolation took CD45RO-negative cells positively selected for CCR7 and excluded terminally differentiated effector memory CD45RA+ cells. Sequenced input: naive CD8+ T cells sorted from blood. The receptors come from a man between 18 and 35 years old in good health.

The V and J genes are TRBV2 and TRBJ1-2; a possible D gene is TRBD1 (5 bases). Germline V gene data show CDR1 as SNHLY and CDR2 as FYNNEI. The CDR3 runs to 14 residues. V lost 2 bases to trimming and J lost 0 bases, with 7 bases between them. This chain's CDR3 is CASSENRPNYGYTF. The CDR3 nucleotides are TGTGCCAGCAGTGAAAACAGGCCTAACTATGGCTACACCTTC.

The chain joins TRBV27 to TRBJ2-1; possible D gene TRBD2, 7 bases. Germline lookup yields CDR1 MNHEY and CDR2 SMNVEV (reference sequence). The CDR3 runs 15 residues. The V gene lost 3 bases and the J gene lost 4 bases, with 13 bases spanning the gap. Written as DNA, the CDR3 is TGTGCCAGCAGTTTTGGCGGGGGCCTTTACAATGAGCAGTTCTTC. This sequence encodes CASSFGGGLYNEQFF.

The CDR3 DNA sequence: TGCGCCAGCAGCAGTCTAAAAGACTATGGCTACACCTTC. Its translation is CASSSLKDYGYTF. The rearrangement links TRBV4-3 to TRBJ1-2; no reliable D call. Trimming left V 5 bases short and J 3 bases short, with 10 bases between. CDR1 is LGHNA and CDR2 is YSLEER in the germline V gene. The CDR3 consists of 13 residues.